This TCR beta chain stems from a study of shared clonotypes between healthy human individuals. Naive-designated CD8 cells lacked CD45RO, were positively enriched for CCR7, and omitted terminally differentiated effector memory CD45RA+ cells. Germline V gene sequence: CDR1 SNHLY, CDR2 FYNNEI. The J segment lost 8 bases and the V segment lost 3 bases, leaving 12 bases of the junction unmatched. This CDR3 has 15 amino acids. Generated by immunoSEQ multiplex PCR, the TCRdb table keeps only in-frame clones and is missing some. Among approximately 2,000,000 clones listed, 90% to 95% were seen once. This TCR came from a man aged 18-30 years in good health. Some clones in this sample may be carry-over from other donors' samples. The chain combines TRBV2 with TRBJ1-2; 7 bases map to TRBD1. Sequences were obtained from naive CD8+ T cells from PBMCs. In nucleotides, the CDR3 is TGTGCCAGCAGTGATCGGGACAGCGCCCTGGGGGGCTACACCTTC. Its translation: CASSDRDSALGGYTF. The whole variable domain, remainder taken from reference TRBV2 and TRBJ1-2, is EPEVTQTPSHQVTQMGQEVILRCVPISNHLYFYWYRQILGQKVEFLVSFYNNEISEKSEIFDDQFSVERPDGSNFTLKIRSTKLEDSAMYFCASSDRDSALGGYTFGSGTRLTVV.